This section outlines one TCR beta chain sequence together with its context. This specimen belongs to a study of blood T cell repertoires in COVID-19. For the study at large: There were acute and convalescent COVID-19 samples, and they came from the United States, Italy and Spain.

Germline V gene lookup returns CDR1 MNHEY and CDR2 SVGAGI. The V end was cut by 6 bases, the J end by 4 bases, with 7 bases between. This CDR3 has 12 residues. Assay: immunoSEQ multiplex PCR; the TCRdb copy retains only in-frame clones and omits some. The sample includes fewer than 200,000 clones, 87% of them seen just once. Sequencing was carried out using peripheral blood. The source of this sequence is a woman in her sixties who had recovered from COVID-19. The chain links TRBV6-5 to TRBJ2-1; D perhaps matches TRBD1 (5 bases). The CDR3 reads CASRGLYNEQFF. CDR3 bases: TGTGCCAGCAGGGGGCTGTACAATGAGCAGTTCTTC.